This TCR beta chain stems from a study of blood T cells in healthy people across ages. Study details: There was about one barcoded beta molecule captured by template switching per two T cells. Whole-study results and caveats: The recorded TCR beta diversity per million T cells decreased in a roughly linear manner with age.

Germline lookup yields CDR1 DFQATT and CDR2 SNEGSKA (reference sequence). The CDR3 consists of 16 residues. Germline trimming cut 6 bases from V and 12 bases from J; bases unmatched to any gene: 14. The authors ran a second PCR of 7 to 11 cycles using a sample-barcoded 5' primer and a J-beta primer mix. MiXCR, applied by TCRdb to the 5' RACE reads, yields one record per CDR3 protein. The sample contains 700,000 or so distinct CDR3 sequences, roughly 43% of which appear only once. As concerns this clonotype: Its matching antigen is unknown.

This receptor was obtained from an elderly man in good health. The V gene is TRBV20-1, the J gene TRBJ2-1; TRBD2 matches at 16 bases. The sequenced sample consisted of blood. CDR3 sequence reads: CSAGLGGLAGGPGQFF. The CDR3 DNA follows: TGCAGTGCCGGATTAGGGGGACTAGCGGGAGGGCCTGGGCAGTTCTTC.